The sequence of this T cell receptor (beta chain) was determined in a study of shared T cell receptors in the human thymus. The data were produced by immunoSEQ multiplex PCR, yet TCRdb's version contains in-frame clones alone and is incomplete. The data hold over 450,000 clones, with 78% observed a single time. This clone was seen only once. The CDR3 has 13 residues. Losses at the gene ends were 5 bases for V and 15 bases for J; bases not matched to a gene: 11. Per germline, CDR1 MNHEY and CDR2 SVGAGI. In addition, the sample was reused for a study of human thymus T cells. That publication notes: Thymic TCR repertoires of unrelated people reportedly overlapped highly.

The chain recombines TRBV6-5 with TRBJ2-1, with 9 bases that match TRBD1. The TCR comes from a boy under three years old with a congenital heart defect. Sequenced: thymocytes. This CDR3 is CASSATGGSGLFF. CDR3 in DNA: TGTGCCAGCAGTGCTACAGGGGGCTCTGGGCTGTTCTTC.